These 11 T cell receptor beta chains originate from one sample sequenced in a study of response to subunit inactivated influenza vaccine. TCRdb used MiXCR to reprocess the RT-PCR reads, holding one entry per CDR3 protein. The sample contains about 500,000 distinct CDR3 sequences, 16% of which appear only once. Sample: CD4+ T cells sorted from PBMCs, taken about 24 months after vaccination. The receptor set was obtained from a man aged 45-69 years who received an inactivated influenza vaccine.

This clonotype was seen a handful of times. The CDR3 bases are TGTGCCAGCAGCGTAAGGACGGACTACAATGAGCAGTTCTTC. It encodes CASSVRTDYNEQFF. This chain uses TRBV11-1 with TRBJ2-1, with D unclear. The germline V gene encodes CDR1 SGHAT and CDR2 FQDESV (reference sequence). The germline V and J ends were trimmed by 5 bases and 3 bases, with 11 bases remaining between them. This CDR3 has 14 amino acids.

The rearrangement uses TRBV12-3 or TRBV12-4 and TRBJ2-7; D gene ambiguous. Trimming pared 5 bases from V and 2 bases from J, leaving 4 bases between. The CDR3 totals 11 residues. CDR3 in amino acids: CASSITYEQYF. The DNA for the CDR3 is TGTGCCAGCAGTATCACCTACGAGCAGTACTTC.

The J gene is TRBJ1-1, the V gene TRBV3-1; 7 nucleotides match TRBD1. Germline V lookup: CDR1 LGHDT, CDR2 YNNKEL (reference sequence). The J segment lost 1 base and the V segment lost 3 bases, leaving 5 bases of the junction unmatched. This CDR3 spans 15 amino acids. This CDR3 is CASSQVRTGNTEAFF. The CDR3 DNA is TGTGCCAGCAGCCAGGTAAGGACAGGGAACACTGAAGCTTTCTTT.

This clonotype was seen repeatedly, ten times or more. Written as DNA, the CDR3 is TGTGCCAGCAGTGTAGGGAGGAGCACTGAAGCTTTCTTT. It yields the protein CASSVGRSTEAFF. The chain recombines TRBV28 with TRBJ1-1; no clear D. Germline V gene sequence: CDR1 MDHEN, CDR2 SYDVKM. V lost 5 bases to trimming and J lost 4 bases, with 11 bases between them. The CDR3 extends over 13 amino acids. The full variable domain, in which reference TRBV28 and TRBJ1-1 provide the parts outside the CDR3, is DVKVTQSSRYLVKRTGEKVFLECVQDMDHENMFWYRQDPGLGLRLIYFSYDVKMKEKGDIPEGYSVSREKKERFSLILESASTNQTSMYLCASSVGRSTEAFFGQGTRLTVV.

This clonotype was seen at least ten times. This chain links TRBV29-1 with TRBJ1-2; D gene uncertain. There are 9 residues in the CDR3. The germline V gene encodes CDR1 SQVTM and CDR2 ANQGSEA. V lost 1 base and J lost 8, with 2 bases in between. For the CDR3, the DNA is TGCAGCGTTGAAGGCGGCTACACCTTC. Residues: CSVEGGYTF.

The rearrangement uses TRBV18 and TRBJ1-4; D gene uncertain. The CDR3 covers 15 residues. The germline V gene has CDR1 KGHSH and CDR2 LQKENI. V was cut by 1 base and J by 5 bases, with 11 bases left in between. The CDR3 DNA sequence: TGTGCCAGCTCACCACAGTCCCAGCCGAATGAAAAACTGTTTTTT. Its protein product is CASSPQSQPNEKLFF.

This clonotype was recorded many times. This chain links TRBV12-3 or TRBV12-4 with TRBJ1-1; no definite D call. V lost 6 bases to trimming and J lost 2 bases, with 13 bases between them. This CDR3 region has 14 residues. CDR3 region: CASSSWTGNTEAFF. CDR3 in DNA: TGTGCCAGCAGCTCATGGACCGGAAACACTGAAGCTTTCTTT.

The chain uses TRBV12-3 or TRBV12-4 and TRBJ2-2; TRBD1 or TRBD2 may be the D gene (5 bases each). The V end lost 7 bases, the J end lost 1 base, and 19 bases lay between the germline ends. CDR3 length: 17 amino acids. CDR3 coding DNA: TGTGCCAGCACTGGGGGATATTCGGATAGGAACACCGGGGAGCTGTTTTTT. Encoded protein: CASTGGYSDRNTGELFF.

V usage is TRBV7-2 and J usage is TRBJ1-4, with TRBD1 identical over 7 bases. CDR1 and CDR2 from the germline V gene are SGHTA and FQGNSA. V was pared by 5 bases and J by 7 bases, with 7 bases of the junction left unmatched. The CDR3 runs to 14 residues. Here the CDR3 reads CASSVRQGGEKLFF. The CDR3 DNA follows: TGTGCCAGCAGCGTTCGACAGGGTGGTGAAAAACTGTTTTTT.

The gene calls are TRBV10-1 and TRBJ2-2; 7 bases fit TRBD2. The CDR3 runs 15 residues. The trim removed 3 bases at V and 5 bases at J, leaving 6 bases unmatched. The germline V gene encodes CDR1 WNHNN and CDR2 SYGVQD (reference sequence). The CDR3 here is CASSEQRGDTGELFF. CDR3 coding DNA: TGCGCCAGCAGTGAACAGCGGGGAGATACCGGGGAGCTGTTTTTT.

This clonotype occurred a few times. V usage is TRBV2 and J usage is TRBJ2-5, with 8 positions matching TRBD1. The V gene end was trimmed by 2 bases and the J gene end by 5 bases; junction bases not matched to a gene: 7. The germline CDR1 and CDR2 sequences are SNHLY and FYNNEI. CDR3 length: 15 amino acids. The CDR3 sequence: CASSEWTGLFETQYF. Here the CDR3 DNA reads TGTGCCAGCAGTGAATGGACAGGGCTGTTTGAGACCCAGTACTTC.